The 20 T cell receptor beta chains in this list originate from one sample, sequenced in a study of cytomegalovirus exposure and HLA in healthy donors. PCR involved 60 Vbeta and 13 Jbeta primers. Some clones are missing from TCRdb's copy, which holds only in-frame ones; the method was immunoSEQ multiplex PCR. The data contain some 120,000 clones, roughly 80% of them seen just once; the ten biggest clones take up around 1.2%. The sequenced sample consisted of PBMCs. All receptors derive from a man aged 50-59 years in good health and CMV-seronegative.

The V call is TRBV28, the J call TRBJ1-2; 8 nucleotides align to TRBD1. Germline lookup yields CDR1 MDHEN and CDR2 SYDVKM. The CDR3 length is 15 residues. The junction had 9 bases not matched to a gene; V was cut back by 5 bases and J by 4 bases. CDR3 amino acids: CASSSTDRVIYGYTF. For the CDR3, the DNA is TGTGCCAGCAGTAGTACGGACAGGGTGATCTATGGCTACACCTTC.

The V call is TRBV7-9, the J call TRBJ1-2; the match to TRBD1 covers 10 bases. Germline assignment: CDR1 SEHNR and CDR2 FQNEAQ (reference sequence). Germline trimming cut 4 bases from V and 4 bases from J; bases unmatched to any gene: 9. This CDR3 comprises 16 residues. The CDR3: CASSSPGDRGSYGYTF. The CDR3, as DNA: TGTGCCAGCAGCTCCCCCGGGGACAGGGGTAGCTATGGCTACACCTTC.

The chain combines TRBV5-4 with TRBJ2-1; D is unresolved. CDR1 and CDR2 from the germline V gene are SGHNT and YYREEE (reference sequence). The CDR3 is 14 residues long. V was cut by 0 bases and J by 6 bases, with 10 bases left in between. DNA for the CDR3: TGTGCCAGCAGCTTGGGAGCAGGTTCCAATGAGCAGTTCTTC. Encoded protein: CASSLGAGSNEQFF.

Only a few counts were recorded for this clone. J is TRBJ2-1 and V is TRBV28, with 11 bases matching TRBD2. The CDR3 covers 15 residues. V shed 7 bases, J shed 9 bases, and the junction held 11 bases outside the gene matches. Germline CDR1 reads MDHEN; CDR2 reads SYDVKM. CDR3 DNA: TGTGCCAGCATCGCACTAGCGGGAGAACTAGGTGAGCAGTTCTTC. It encodes CASIALAGELGEQFF.

The CDR3 sequence: CASSVGGLGEETQYF. The CDR3 DNA follows: TGTGCCAGCAGTGTTGGTGGACTAGGGGAAGAGACCCAGTACTTC. The V call is TRBV2, the J call TRBJ2-5; 7 nucleotides match TRBD2. The CDR3 spans 15 residues. Germline CDR1 SNHLY, CDR2 FYNNEI. V dropped 4 bases and J dropped 3; count of bases not matched to a gene: 8. Full variable domain (remainder filled in from reference TRBV2 and TRBJ2-5): EPEVTQTPSHQVTQMGQEVILRCVPISNHLYFYWYRQILGQKVEFLVSFYNNEISEKSEIFDDQFSVERPDGSNFTLKIRSTKLEDSAMYFCASSVGGLGEETQYFGPGTRLLVL.

The CDR3 loop is CASSLMVGSSYEQYF. The CDR3 bases are TGTGCCAGCAGCTTAATGGTGGGTAGCTCCTACGAGCAGTACTTC. The chain carries TRBV7-2 and TRBJ2-5, with D uncertain. TRBJ2-7 matches the DNA end more closely, so the J call is doubtful. The CDR3 has 15 residues. Per the germline V gene, CDR1 is SGHTA and CDR2 is FQGNSA.

The chain is built from TRBV5-4 and TRBJ2-5; 9 bases map to TRBD1. CDR3 length: 15 amino acids. CDR1 is SGHNT, CDR2 YYREEE, per germline (reference sequence). V was pared by 5 bases and J by 1 base, with 6 bases of the junction left unmatched. Here the CDR3 DNA reads TGTGCCAGCAGTACCCCGGGACAGGGCCAAGAGACCCAGTACTTC. Translation: CASSTPGQGQETQYF.

V is TRBV9 and J is TRBJ1-4; D possibly corresponds to TRBD1 (5 bases). The V end was cut by 0 bases, the J end by 4 bases, with 10 bases between. The CDR3 contains 15 residues. CDR1 and CDR2 from the germline V gene are SGDLS and YYNGEE. Here the CDR3 reads CASSVGQGINEKLFF. For the CDR3, the DNA is TGTGCCAGCAGCGTAGGGCAGGGAATTAATGAAAAACTGTTTTTT.

The chain carries TRBV10-1 and TRBJ2-2; TRBD1 matches 10 bases. Looked up from germline, CDR1 is WNHNN and CDR2 is SYGVQD (reference sequence). J was trimmed by 4 bases and V by 3 bases; bases with no gene match: 5. The CDR3 contains 16 residues. This chain's CDR3 is CASSDPGQGTTGELFF. Written as DNA, the CDR3 is TGCGCCAGCAGTGATCCGGGACAGGGGACCACCGGGGAGCTGTTTTTT.

V is TRBV2 and J is TRBJ2-7; TRBD2 agrees at 10 bases. Unmatched junction bases numbered 12, after V lost 2 bases and J lost 5 bases. Germline V lookup: CDR1 SNHLY, CDR2 FYNNEI. This CDR3 is built from 17 residues. The CDR3 sequence: CASSEFKLAGLADEQYF. The CDR3 DNA sequence: TGTGCCAGCAGTGAATTTAAACTAGCGGGGCTCGCGGACGAGCAGTACTTC.

The rearrangement uses TRBV27 and TRBJ2-5; TRBD2 matches 12 bases. Germline CDR1 reads MNHEY; CDR2 reads SMNVEV (reference sequence). The ends lost 6 bases at V and 1 base at J; junction bases unmatched: 12. The CDR3 extends over 18 amino acids. CDR3 nucleotide sequence: TGTGCCAGCAGGCAACTAGCGGGAGGCGTCCTAGTCCAAGAGACCCAGTACTTC. This sequence encodes CASRQLAGGVLVQETQYF.

This chain joins TRBV18 and TRBJ1-1; D may be TRBD1 (6 bases). This CDR3 comprises 15 residues. V dropped 0 bases and J dropped 1 base, with 9 bases sitting between them. CDR1 is KGHSH, CDR2 LQKENI, per germline. This chain's CDR3 is CASSPPHRANTEAFF. CDR3 DNA sequence: TGTGCCAGCTCACCACCGCACAGGGCGAACACTGAAGCTTTCTTT.

This clone appeared a few times. The J gene is TRBJ2-3, the V gene TRBV2; D possibly corresponds to TRBD1 (7 bases). This CDR3 contains 13 residues. The V end lost 6 bases, the J end lost 5 bases, and 12 bases lay between the germline ends. The germline gives CDR1 SNHLY, CDR2 FYNNEI. CDR3 amino acids: CASSLQGGDTQYF. Written as DNA, the CDR3 is TGTGCCAGCAGCCTCCAGGGGGGAGATACGCAGTATTTT.

V usage is TRBV7-2 and J usage is TRBJ2-1; TRBD1 matches 7 bases. The CDR3 extends over 15 amino acids. V trimming: 3 bases; J trimming: 3 bases; junction bases outside the gene matches: 5. Germline V CDR1 and CDR2: SGHTA, FQGNSA. CDR3 in amino acids: CASSLDRPFYNEQFF. DNA of the CDR3: TGTGCCAGCAGCTTGGACAGGCCTTTCTACAATGAGCAGTTCTTC.

The J gene is TRBJ2-5, the V gene TRBV19; maybe TRBD2 (6 bases). In germline, CDR1 is LNHDA, CDR2 SQIVND (reference sequence). The V end was cut by 10 bases, the J end by 0 bases, with 15 bases between. The CDR3 sequence is 14 residues long. DNA for the CDR3: TGTGCCACTCCGCGGGGAGAGTACCAAGAGACCCAGTACTTC. Its protein is CATPRGEYQETQYF.

About this clone itself: Other DNA sequences in the sample encode the same CDR3. The chain couples TRBV7-9 to TRBJ1-1; D not certain. Per the germline V gene, CDR1 is SEHNR and CDR2 is FQNEAQ (reference sequence). Trimming removed 4 bases at V and 0 bases at J, with 18 bases between. The CDR3 has 17 residues. The CDR3, as DNA: TGTGCCAGCAGCTCCCCATTGCTGGAAGCGATGAACACTGAAGCTTTCTTT. It specifies CASSSPLLEAMNTEAFF.

The chain joins TRBV28 to TRBJ1-1; D might be TRBD1 (6 bases). The CDR3 totals 16 residues. Trimming pared 7 bases from V and 4 bases from J, leaving 22 bases between. Germline V gene sequence: CDR1 MDHEN, CDR2 SYDVKM. The DNA of the CDR3 is TGTGCCAGCATGAGAGTTGGGAACAGGGCGGGCACTGAAGCTTTCTTT. It encodes CASMRVGNRAGTEAFF.

The genes are TRBV27 and TRBJ2-3; possibly TRBD1 for D (6 bases). With 8 bases removed from V and 2 bases from J, the gap between germline ends came to 14 bases. Germline V gives CDR1 MNHEY, CDR2 SMNVEV (reference sequence). The CDR3 is 14 amino acids. The CDR3 coding sequence is TGTGCCAGCTCCCGGACAGATAACACAGATACGCAGTATTTT. It yields the protein CASSRTDNTDTQYF.

The chain uses TRBV7-8 and TRBJ2-1, with 7 nucleotides matching TRBD1. CDR3 size: 13 residues. Per germline, CDR1 SGHVS and CDR2 FQNEAQ. With V trimmed by 5 bases and J by 5 bases, 3 bases remained unmatched. The CDR3 here is CASSLTGNNEQFF. CDR3 DNA: TGTGCCAGCAGCCTGACAGGGAACAATGAGCAGTTCTTC.

The chain joins TRBV5-1 to TRBJ2-1, with D possibly being TRBD2 (6 bases). The V and J ends lost 0 bases and 9 bases respectively, with 16 bases between them. CDR1 is SGHRS, CDR2 YFSETQ, per germline. The length of the CDR3 is 15 residues. Here the CDR3 reads CASSLEAGGTGEQFF. The CDR3 region has the DNA TGCGCCAGCAGCTTGGAAGCCGGGGGAACTGGTGAGCAGTTCTTC.